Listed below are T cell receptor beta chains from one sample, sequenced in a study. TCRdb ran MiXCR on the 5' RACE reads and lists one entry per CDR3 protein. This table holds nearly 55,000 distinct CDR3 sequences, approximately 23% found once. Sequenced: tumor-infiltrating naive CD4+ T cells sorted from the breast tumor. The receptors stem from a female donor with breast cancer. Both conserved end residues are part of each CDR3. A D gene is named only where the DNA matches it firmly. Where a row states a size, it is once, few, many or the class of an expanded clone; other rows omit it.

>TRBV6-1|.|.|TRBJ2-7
TGTGCCATCCTGCCCTCAGGATGGACAGAGAACTACGAGCAGTACTTC
CAILPSGWTENYEQYF
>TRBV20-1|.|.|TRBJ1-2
TGCAGTGCTAGGAGCGGGGTCGGCTACACCTTC
CSARSGVGYTF
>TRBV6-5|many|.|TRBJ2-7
TGTGCCAGCAGCCAGCTTAGACTGGAATACGAGCAGTACTTC
CASSQLRLEYEQYF
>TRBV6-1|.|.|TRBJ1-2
TGTGCCAGCAGTGAAATGGCAGGGGTCCATGGCTACACCTTC
CASSEMAGVHGYTF
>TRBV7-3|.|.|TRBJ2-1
TGTGCCAGCAGCTACCGTTCCGGAGCCTACAATGAGCAGTTCTTC
CASSYRSGAYNEQFF
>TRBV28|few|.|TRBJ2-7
TGTGCCAGCAGTTCAGAGTACGAGCAGTACTTC
CASSSEYEQYF
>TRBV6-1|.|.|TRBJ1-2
TGTGCCAGCAGTGGAGCTAGGCAGGGAAGCTATGGCTACACCTTC
CASSGARQGSYGYTF
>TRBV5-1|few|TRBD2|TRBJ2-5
TGCGCCAGCAGGTTTTCTAGCGGACAAGAGACCCAGTACTTC
CASRFSSGQETQYF
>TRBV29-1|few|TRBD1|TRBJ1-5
TGCAGCGTTCTTAGTTCCGGGACAGGGTGGGACAATCAGCCCCAGCATTTT
CSVLSSGTGWDNQPQHF
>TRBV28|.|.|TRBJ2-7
TGTGCCAGCAGTTTAGGCAGGTCCCGCTCCTACGAGCAGTACTTC
CASSLGRSRSYEQYF
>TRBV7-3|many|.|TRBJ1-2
TGTGCCAGCAGCTCCCGCGGGGCGGACAGTAACTATGGCTACACCTTC
CASSSRGADSNYGYTF
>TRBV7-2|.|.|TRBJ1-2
TGTGCCAGCAGCTTTCAGGGGCGGGATGGCTACACCTTC
CASSFQGRDGYTF
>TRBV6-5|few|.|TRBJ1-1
TGTGCCAGCTTCCAGGGTCGCACTGAAGCTTTCTTT
CASFQGRTEAFF
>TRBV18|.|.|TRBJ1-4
TGTGCCAGCTCACCACCGAACCGACAGGATCAAGGAAAACTGTTTTTT
CASSPPNRQDQGKLFF
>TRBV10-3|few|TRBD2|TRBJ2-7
TGTGCCATCGGCTCTAGCGGATCCTACGAGCAGTACTTC
CAIGSSGSYEQYF
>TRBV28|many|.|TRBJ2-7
TGTGCCAGCAGTAAGGGACCTACCTACGAGCAGTACTTC
CASSKGPTYEQYF
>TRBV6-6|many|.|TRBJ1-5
TGTGCCAGCAGCAGGGGTGCCAATCAGCCCCAGCATTTT
CASSRGANQPQHF
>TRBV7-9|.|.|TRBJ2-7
TGTGCCAGCAGCTTTGGGCTCCCCAGCTCCTACGAGCAGTACTTC
CASSFGLPSSYEQYF
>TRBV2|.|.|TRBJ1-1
TGTGCCAGCACCTCGGGACGGAATACTGAAGCTTTCTTT
CASTSGRNTEAFF
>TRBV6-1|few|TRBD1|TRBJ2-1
TGTGCCAGCAGTGAAAGAACAGGGGGACACAATGAGCAGTTCTTC
CASSERTGGHNEQFF
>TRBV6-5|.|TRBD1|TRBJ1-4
TGTGCCAGCAGGAGGGGGACAGGAGTTAATGAAAAACTGTTTTTT
CASRRGTGVNEKLFF
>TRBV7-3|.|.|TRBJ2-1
TGTGCCAGCAGCTCCCAGCATGGGGGTGAGCAGTTCTTC
CASSSQHGGEQFF
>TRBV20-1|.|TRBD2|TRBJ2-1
TGCAGTGCTAGCGGGAGGGCCGGGTATTACAATGAGCAGTTCTTC
CSASGRAGYYNEQFF
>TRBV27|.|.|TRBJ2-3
TGTGCCAGCAGTCCCAGGGTTTCAACAGATACGCAGTATTTT
CASSPRVSTDTQYF
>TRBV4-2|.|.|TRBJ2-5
TGTGCCAGCAGCCAGGACACTCGGGAGACCCAGTACTTC
CASSQDTRETQYF
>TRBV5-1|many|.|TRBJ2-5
TGCGCCAGCAGCCCCGATGGGGGCGGGAGCATCGAGACCCAGTACTTC
CASSPDGGGSIETQYF
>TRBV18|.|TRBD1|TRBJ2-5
TGTGCCAGCTCACCACGAAATACAGGGGTAAAGACCCAGTACTTC
CASSPRNTGVKTQYF
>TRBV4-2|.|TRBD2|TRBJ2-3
TGTGCCAGCAGCCAAGTAGCGGGATTAACAGATACGCAGTATTTT
CASSQVAGLTDTQYF
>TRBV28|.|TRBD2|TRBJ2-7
TGTGCCAGCAGTTCTTACCCAGGGACTAGCGGGAGCGAGCAGTACTTC
CASSSYPGTSGSEQYF
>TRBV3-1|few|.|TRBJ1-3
TGTGCCAGCAGCTCAAGACAGATTCCAAACACCATATATTTT
CASSSRQIPNTIYF
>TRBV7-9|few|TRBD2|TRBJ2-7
TGTGCCTGCAGCAGTCAAGCGGGAGGGTTGTCCGAGCAGTACTTC
CACSSQAGGLSEQYF
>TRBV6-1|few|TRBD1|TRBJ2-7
TGTGCCAGCAGTGGATACGGGACAGCCTACGAGCAGTACTTC
CASSGYGTAYEQYF
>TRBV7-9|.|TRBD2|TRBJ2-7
TGTGCCAGCAGCTCCCGATACAGCGGGAGTAGGGACGAGCAGTACTTC
CASSSRYSGSRDEQYF
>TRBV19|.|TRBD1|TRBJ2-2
TGTGCCAGTAGTACTGACAGGGTTGGCGGGGAGCTGTTTTTT
CASSTDRVGGELFF
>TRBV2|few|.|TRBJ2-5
TGTGCCAGCAGTGAACTGGCCGCTGGCCAAGAGACCCAGTACTTC
CASSELAAGQETQYF
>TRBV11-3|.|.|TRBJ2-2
TGTGCCAGCAGCTTAGAAGCATCTAGCCACCTCACCGGGGAGCTGTTTTTT
CASSLEASSHLTGELFF
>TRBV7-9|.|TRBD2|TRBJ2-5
TGTGCCAGCAGCGGGGCACTAGCGGGAGGTGAGACCCAGTACTTC
CASSGALAGGETQYF
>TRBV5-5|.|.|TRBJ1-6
TGTGCCAGCAGCTACGGGACGGCCGGTTCACCCCTCCACTTT
CASSYGTAGSPLHF
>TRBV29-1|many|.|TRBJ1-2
TGCAGCGTTGAAATGGAGGCTACTGGCTACACCTTC
CSVEMEATGYTF
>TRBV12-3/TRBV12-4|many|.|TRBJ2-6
TGTGCCAGCAGCTTCCGAGCAATCTCTGGGGCCAACGTCCTGACTTTC
CASSFRAISGANVLTF
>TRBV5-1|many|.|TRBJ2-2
TGCGCCAGCAGCACGACGGGCCGGACCAACACCGGGGAGCTGTTTTTT
CASSTTGRTNTGELFF
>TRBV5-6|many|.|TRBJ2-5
TGTGCCAGCAGCTTGGCCGGCAGGGGAATAAGAGAGACCCAGTACTTC
CASSLAGRGIRETQYF
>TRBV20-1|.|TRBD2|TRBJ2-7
TGCCGTGCCAATGCCGGGACTAGCGGGAGTAACGAGCAGTACTTC
CRANAGTSGSNEQYF
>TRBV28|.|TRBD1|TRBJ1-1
TGTGCCAGCAGCCCGGGACAGGGACTCAGTGAAGCTTTCTTT
CASSPGQGLSEAFF
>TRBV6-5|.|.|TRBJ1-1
TGTGCCAGCGGACCGGGACGGCTTGCAACTTTCTTT
CASGPGRLATFF
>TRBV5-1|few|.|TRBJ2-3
TGCGCCAGCAGCACGGGCATGGATACGCAGTATTTT
CASSTGMDTQYF
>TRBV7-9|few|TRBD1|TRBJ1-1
TGTGCCAGCAGCCCGCGGACAGGGGGGAGTGGCACTGAAGCTTTCTTT
CASSPRTGGSGTEAFF
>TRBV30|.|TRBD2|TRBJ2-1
TGTGCCTGGAGATCCGGGACTAGCGGGAGGAACAATGAGCAGTTCTTC
CAWRSGTSGRNNEQFF
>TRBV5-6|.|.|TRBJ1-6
TGTGCCAGCAGCCCGGTCCAGACAGGCAGCTCCTATAATTCACCCCTCCACTTT
CASSPVQTGSSYNSPLHF
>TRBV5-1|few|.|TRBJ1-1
TGCGCCAGCAGCTCCTCCCGAGGGGATGCTTTCTTT
CASSSSRGDAFF
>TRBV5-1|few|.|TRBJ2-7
TGCGCCAGCAGGTCCTATAGCTCCTACGAGCAGTACTTC
CASRSYSSYEQYF
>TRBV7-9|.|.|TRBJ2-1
TGTGCCAGCAGCTTAGGCTTGGGTAGCGGATCCTACAATGAGCAGTTCTTC
CASSLGLGSGSYNEQFF
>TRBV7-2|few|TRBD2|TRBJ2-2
TGTGCCAGCAGACCTCCGGGACTAGCGAACACCGGGGAGCTGTTTTTT
CASRPPGLANTGELFF
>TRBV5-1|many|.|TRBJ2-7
TGCGCCAGCAGCTACCCGACAGACCCCGGGGCCTACGAGCAGTACTTC
CASSYPTDPGAYEQYF